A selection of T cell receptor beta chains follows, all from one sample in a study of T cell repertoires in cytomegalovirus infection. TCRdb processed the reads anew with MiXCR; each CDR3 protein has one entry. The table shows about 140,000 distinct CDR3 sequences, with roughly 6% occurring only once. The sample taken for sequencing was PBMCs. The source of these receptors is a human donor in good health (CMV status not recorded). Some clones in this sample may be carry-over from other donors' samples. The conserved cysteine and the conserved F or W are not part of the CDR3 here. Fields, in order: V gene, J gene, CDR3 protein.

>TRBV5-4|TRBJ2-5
ASSLGTSGGQETQY
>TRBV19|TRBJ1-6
ASSIEEPRNSPLH
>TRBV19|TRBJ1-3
ASTRDGTFFSGNTIY
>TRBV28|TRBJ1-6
ASSASGSPLH
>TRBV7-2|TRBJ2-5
ASRLAGGGGETQY
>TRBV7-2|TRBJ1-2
ASSLAGGGGGGGYT
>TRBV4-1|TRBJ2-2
ASSQDLDYTGELF
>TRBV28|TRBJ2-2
ASSLWAQTSGELF
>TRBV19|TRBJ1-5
ASKKAEIGNQPQH
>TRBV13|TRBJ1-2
ASSSTRGPNSIYGYT
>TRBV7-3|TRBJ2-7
ASSLPGGEQY
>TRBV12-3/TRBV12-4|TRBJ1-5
ASSLRQGYDQPQH
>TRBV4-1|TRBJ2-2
ASSQSLQGLRSGELF
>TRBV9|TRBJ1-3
ASSTTGRTSGNTIY
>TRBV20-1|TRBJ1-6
SGAGTVNSPLH
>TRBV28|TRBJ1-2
ASEGQGAYGYT
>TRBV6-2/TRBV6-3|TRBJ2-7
ASRDVGLYEQY
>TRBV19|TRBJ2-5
ASSLRRSQETQY
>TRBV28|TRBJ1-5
ASSIGQGLYSNQPQH
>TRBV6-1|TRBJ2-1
ASNLILSLYNEQF
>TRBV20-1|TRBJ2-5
SVPSVGTQY
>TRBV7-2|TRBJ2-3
ASSLAGRGEDTQY
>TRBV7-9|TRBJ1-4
ASSSTPGTGHGKLF
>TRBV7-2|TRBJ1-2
ASSSDGQGGYT